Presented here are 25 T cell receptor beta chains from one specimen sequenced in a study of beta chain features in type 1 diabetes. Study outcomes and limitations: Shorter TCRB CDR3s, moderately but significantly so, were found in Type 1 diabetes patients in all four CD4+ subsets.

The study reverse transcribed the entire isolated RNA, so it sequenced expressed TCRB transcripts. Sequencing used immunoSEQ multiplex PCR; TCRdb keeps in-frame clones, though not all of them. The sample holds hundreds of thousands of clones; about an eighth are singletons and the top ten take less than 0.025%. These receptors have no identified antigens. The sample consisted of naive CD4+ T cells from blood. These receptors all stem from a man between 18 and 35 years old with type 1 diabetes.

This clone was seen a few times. The DNA for the CDR3 is TGTGCCAGCAGTGAAGACCTGGGACTCGCGTACTTC. Amino acid sequence: CASSEDLGLAYF. The chain carries TRBV2 and TRBJ2-5, with a tentative D call TRBD2 (6 bases). Germline CDR1 SNHLY, CDR2 FYNNEI. The CDR3 has 12 amino acids. V lost 1 base, J lost 13 bases, and 13 bases lay in between.

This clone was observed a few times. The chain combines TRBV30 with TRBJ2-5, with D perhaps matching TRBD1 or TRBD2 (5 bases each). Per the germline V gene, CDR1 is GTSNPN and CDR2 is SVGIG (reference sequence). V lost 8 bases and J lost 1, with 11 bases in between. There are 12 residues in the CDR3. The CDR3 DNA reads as TGTGCCCGCAGGGACCCCCAAGAGACCCAGTACTTC. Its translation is CARRDPQETQYF.

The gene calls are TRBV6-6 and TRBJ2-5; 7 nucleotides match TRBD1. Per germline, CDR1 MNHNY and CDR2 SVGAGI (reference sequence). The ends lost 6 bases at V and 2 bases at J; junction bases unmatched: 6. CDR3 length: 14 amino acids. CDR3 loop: CASRRTGVQETQYF. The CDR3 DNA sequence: TGTGCCAGCAGACGGACAGGAGTGCAAGAGACCCAGTACTTC.

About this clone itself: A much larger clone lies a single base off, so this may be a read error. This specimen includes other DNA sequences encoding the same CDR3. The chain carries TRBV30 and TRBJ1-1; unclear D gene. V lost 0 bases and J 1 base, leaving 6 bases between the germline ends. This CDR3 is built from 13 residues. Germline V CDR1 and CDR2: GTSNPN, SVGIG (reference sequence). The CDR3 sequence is CAWSVLGNTEAFF. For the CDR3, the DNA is TGTGCCTGGAGTGTTCTAGGGAACACTGAAGCTTTCTTT.

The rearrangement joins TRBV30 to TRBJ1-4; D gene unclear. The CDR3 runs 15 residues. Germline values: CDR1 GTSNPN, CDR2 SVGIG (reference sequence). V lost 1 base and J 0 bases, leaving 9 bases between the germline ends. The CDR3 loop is CAWSASTSTNEKLFF. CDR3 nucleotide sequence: TGTGCCTGGAGTGCTAGCACCTCAACTAATGAAAAACTGTTTTTT.

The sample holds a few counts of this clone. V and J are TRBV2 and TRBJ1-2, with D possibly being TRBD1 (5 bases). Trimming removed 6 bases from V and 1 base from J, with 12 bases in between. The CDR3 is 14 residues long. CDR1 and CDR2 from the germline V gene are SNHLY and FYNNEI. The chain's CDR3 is CASSRYRNNYGYTF. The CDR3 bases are TGTGCCAGCAGCAGATACAGGAATAACTATGGCTACACCTTC.

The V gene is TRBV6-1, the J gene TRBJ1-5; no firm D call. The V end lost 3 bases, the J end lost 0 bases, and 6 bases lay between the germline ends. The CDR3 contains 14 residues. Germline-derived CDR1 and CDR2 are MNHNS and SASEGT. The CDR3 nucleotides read TGTGCCAGCAGTGAGGGTAATAGCAATCAGCCCCAGCATTTT. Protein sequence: CASSEGNSNQPQHF.

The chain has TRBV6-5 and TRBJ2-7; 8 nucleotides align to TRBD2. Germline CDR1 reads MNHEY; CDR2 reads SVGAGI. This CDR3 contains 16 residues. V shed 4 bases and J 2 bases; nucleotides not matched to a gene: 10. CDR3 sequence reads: CASSSPGTRNPYEQYF. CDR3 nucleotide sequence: TGTGCCAGCAGTTCTCCCGGGACTAGAAATCCCTACGAGCAGTACTTC.

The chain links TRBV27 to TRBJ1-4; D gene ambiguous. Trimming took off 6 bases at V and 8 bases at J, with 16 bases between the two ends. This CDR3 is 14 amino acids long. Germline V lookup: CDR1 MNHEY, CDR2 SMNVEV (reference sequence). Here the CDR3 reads CASRPDGLEEKLFF. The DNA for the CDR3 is TGTGCCAGCAGGCCCGACGGGCTTGAGGAAAAACTGTTTTTT.

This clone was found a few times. CDR3 in amino acids: CASKENEQFF. As DNA, the CDR3 is TGTGCCAGCAAAGAAAATGAGCAGTTCTTC. The chain recombines TRBV28 with TRBJ2-1; D not certain. The CDR3 loop spans 10 amino acids. Germline-derived CDR1 and CDR2 are MDHEN and SYDVKM. The V gene lost 7 bases and the J gene lost 7 bases, with 5 bases spanning the gap.

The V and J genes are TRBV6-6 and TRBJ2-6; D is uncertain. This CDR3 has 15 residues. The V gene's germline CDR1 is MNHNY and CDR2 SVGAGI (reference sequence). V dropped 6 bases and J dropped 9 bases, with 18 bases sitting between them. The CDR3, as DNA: TGTGCCAGCAGACCTAAAACGCTGGGTGGCAACGTCCTGACTTTC. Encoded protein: CASRPKTLGGNVLTF.

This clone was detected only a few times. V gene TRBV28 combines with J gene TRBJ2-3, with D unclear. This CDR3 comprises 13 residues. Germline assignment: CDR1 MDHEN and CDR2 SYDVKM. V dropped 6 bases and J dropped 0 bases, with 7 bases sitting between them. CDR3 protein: CASSQSSTDTQYF. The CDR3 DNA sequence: TGTGCCAGCAGCCAGTCAAGCACAGATACGCAGTATTTT.

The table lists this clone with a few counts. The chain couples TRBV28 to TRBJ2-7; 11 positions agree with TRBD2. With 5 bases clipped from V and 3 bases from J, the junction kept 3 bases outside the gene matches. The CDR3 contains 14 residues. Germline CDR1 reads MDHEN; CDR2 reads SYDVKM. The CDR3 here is CASSPLAGDYEQYF. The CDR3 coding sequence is TGTGCCAGCAGTCCACTAGCGGGGGACTACGAGCAGTACTTC.

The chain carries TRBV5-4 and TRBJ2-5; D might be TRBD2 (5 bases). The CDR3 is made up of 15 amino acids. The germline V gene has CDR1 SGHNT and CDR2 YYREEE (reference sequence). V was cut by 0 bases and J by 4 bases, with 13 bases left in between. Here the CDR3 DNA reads TGTGCCAGCAGCTTGGGAGGGCGGTTTGGAGAGACCCAGTACTTC. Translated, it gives CASSLGGRFGETQYF.

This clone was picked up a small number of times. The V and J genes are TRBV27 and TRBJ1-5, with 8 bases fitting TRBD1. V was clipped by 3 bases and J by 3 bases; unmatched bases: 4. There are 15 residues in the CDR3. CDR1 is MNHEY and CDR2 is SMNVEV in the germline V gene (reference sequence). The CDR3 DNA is TGTGCCAGCAGTTTTTCGGGACAGGCCAATCAGCCCCAGCATTTT. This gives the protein CASSFSGQANQPQHF.

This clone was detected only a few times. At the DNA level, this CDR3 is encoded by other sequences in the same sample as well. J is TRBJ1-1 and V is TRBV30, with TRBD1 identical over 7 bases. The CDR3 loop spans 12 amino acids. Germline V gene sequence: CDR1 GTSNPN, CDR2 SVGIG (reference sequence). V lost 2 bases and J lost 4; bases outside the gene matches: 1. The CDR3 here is CAWSSGGTEAFF. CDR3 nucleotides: TGTGCCTGGAGTTCAGGGGGCACTGAAGCTTTCTTT.

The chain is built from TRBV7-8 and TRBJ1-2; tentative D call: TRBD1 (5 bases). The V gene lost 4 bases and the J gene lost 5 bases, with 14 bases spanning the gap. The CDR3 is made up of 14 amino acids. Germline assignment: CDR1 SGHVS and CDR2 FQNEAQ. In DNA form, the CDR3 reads TGTGCCAGCAGCTCTCATTCCCAGGGATATGGCTACACCTTC. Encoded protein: CASSSHSQGYGYTF.

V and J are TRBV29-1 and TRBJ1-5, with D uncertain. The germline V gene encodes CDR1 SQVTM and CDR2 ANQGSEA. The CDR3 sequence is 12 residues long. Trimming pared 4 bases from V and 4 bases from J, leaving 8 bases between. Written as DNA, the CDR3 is TGCAGCGTTGGGGCAGTGAATCAGCCCCAGCATTTT. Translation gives CSVGAVNQPQHF.

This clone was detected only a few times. In nucleotides, the CDR3 is TGTGCCAGCAGCTTAGAGCTCCGCTACGAGCAGTACTTC. Amino acid sequence: CASSLELRYEQYF. The chain has TRBV7-9 and TRBJ2-7, with D hard to call. Germline CDR1 and CDR2: SEHNR and FQNEAQ (reference sequence). V dropped 1 base and J dropped 3 bases, with 7 bases sitting between them. This CDR3 comprises 13 residues. Complete variable domain (other parts from reference TRBV7-9 and TRBJ2-7): DTGVSQNPRHKITKRGQNVTFRCDPISEHNRLYWYRQTLGQGPEFLTYFQNEAQLEKSRLLSDRFSAERPKGSFSTLEIQRTEQGDSAMYLCASSLELRYEQYFGPGTRLTVT.

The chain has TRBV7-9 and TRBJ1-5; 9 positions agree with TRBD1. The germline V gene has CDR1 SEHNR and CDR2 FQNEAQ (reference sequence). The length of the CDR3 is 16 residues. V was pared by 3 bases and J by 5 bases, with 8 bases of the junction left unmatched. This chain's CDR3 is CASSLGQGRFDQPQHF. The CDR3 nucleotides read TGTGCCAGCAGCTTGGGACAGGGTAGGTTCGATCAGCCCCAGCATTTT.

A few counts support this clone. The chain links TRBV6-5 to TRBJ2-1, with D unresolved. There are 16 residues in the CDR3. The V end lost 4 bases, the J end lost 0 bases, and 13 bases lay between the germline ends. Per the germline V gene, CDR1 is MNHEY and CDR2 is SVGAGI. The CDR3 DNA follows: TGTGCCAGCAGTTTGAGCGAGAGCAGCTCCTACAATGAGCAGTTCTTC. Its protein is CASSLSESSSYNEQFF.

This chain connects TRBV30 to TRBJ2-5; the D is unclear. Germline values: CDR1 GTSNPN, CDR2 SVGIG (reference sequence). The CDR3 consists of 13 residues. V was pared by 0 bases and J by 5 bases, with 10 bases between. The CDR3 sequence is CAWSVVEMETQYF. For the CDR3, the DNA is TGTGCCTGGAGTGTTGTGGAGATGGAGACCCAGTACTTC.

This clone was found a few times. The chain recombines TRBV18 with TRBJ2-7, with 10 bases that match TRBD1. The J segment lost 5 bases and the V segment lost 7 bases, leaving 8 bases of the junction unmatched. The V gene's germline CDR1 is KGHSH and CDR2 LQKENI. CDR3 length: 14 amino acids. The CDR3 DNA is TGTGCCAGCTATCCCGGGACAGGGGAAAACGAGCAGTACTTC. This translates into CASYPGTGENEQYF.

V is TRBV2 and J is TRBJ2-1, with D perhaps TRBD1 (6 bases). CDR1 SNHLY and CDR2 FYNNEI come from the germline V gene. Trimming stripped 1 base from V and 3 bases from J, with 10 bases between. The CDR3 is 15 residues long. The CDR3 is CASSEVSRGYNEQFF. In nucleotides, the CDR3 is TGTGCCAGCAGTGAAGTCAGCAGGGGCTACAATGAGCAGTTCTTC.

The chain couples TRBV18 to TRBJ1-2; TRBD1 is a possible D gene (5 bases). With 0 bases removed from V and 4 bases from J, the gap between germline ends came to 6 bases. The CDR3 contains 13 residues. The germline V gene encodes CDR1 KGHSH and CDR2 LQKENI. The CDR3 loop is CASSPPGAYGYTF. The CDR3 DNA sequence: TGTGCCAGCTCACCACCCGGGGCCTATGGCTACACCTTC.